A single sample gave rise to the 13 T cell receptor beta chains below, sequenced in a study of regulatory and conventional T cells in breast cancer. TCRdb passed the PCR reads through MiXCR, listing each CDR3 protein once. Of about 10,000 distinct CDR3 sequences in the sample, roughly 34% were seen once. The sample consisted of conventional T cells from blood. Receptors originate from a male donor in good health.

As to this clonotype: Sequence at one end of the junction differs from germline and may be a read error. Here the CDR3 reads CASSTPRDRAYF. Here the CDR3 DNA reads TGTGCCAGCAGTACCCCCCGGGACAGGGCCTACTTT. The chain is built from TRBV12-3 or TRBV12-4 and TRBJ1-1; 9 bases agree with TRBD1. CDR3 length: 12 amino acids.

The chain combines TRBV6-6 with TRBJ2-2; D is possibly TRBD2 (6 bases). Deletions cut 4 bases from V and 6 bases from J, with 27 bases between. Per the germline V gene, CDR1 is MNHNY and CDR2 is SVGAGI (reference sequence). This CDR3 region has 19 residues. CDR3: CASSSPSGAQVIGAGELFF. The CDR3 bases are TGTGCCAGCAGTTCCCCCTCGGGAGCTCAAGTAATCGGGGCCGGGGAGCTGTTTTTT.

Only a few counts were recorded for this clonotype. CDR3 bases: TGTGCCAGCAGTTCCTCGGTCGGCTTGACTGAAGCTTTCTTT. It encodes CASSSSVGLTEAFF. The chain carries TRBV28 and TRBJ1-1; no reliable D call. CDR1 is MDHEN, CDR2 SYDVKM, per germline. CDR3 length: 14 amino acids. V lost 4 bases, J lost 5 bases, and 14 bases lay in between. Drawing the rest from reference TRBV28 and TRBJ1-1, the complete variable domain is DVKVTQSSRYLVKRTGEKVFLECVQDMDHENMFWYRQDPGLGLRLIYFSYDVKMKEKGDIPEGYSVSREKKERFSLILESASTNQTSMYLCASSSSVGLTEAFFGQGTRLTVV.

This sequence joins TRBV5-1 and TRBJ2-7; weak D call: TRBD2 (5 bases). The germline V and J ends were trimmed by 0 bases and 5 bases, with 12 bases remaining between them. There are 14 residues in the CDR3. The V gene's germline CDR1 is SGHRS and CDR2 YFSETQ. In DNA form, the CDR3 reads TGCGCCAGCAGCTTGGGTCCGGGGAGTAACGAGCAGTACTTC. This encodes CASSLGPGSNEQYF.

By proportion, this clonotype is medium-sized. The chain carries TRBV5-1 and TRBJ2-3; 10 nucleotides align to TRBD2. J lost 4 bases, V lost 4 bases, and 9 bases had no gene match. This CDR3 spans 16 amino acids. CDR1 is SGHRS and CDR2 is YFSETQ in the germline V gene. The CDR3 spells CASSRGSGGASDTQYF. CDR3 nucleotides: TGCGCCAGCAGCCGGGGAAGCGGGGGGGCCTCAGATACGCAGTATTTT.

J is TRBJ2-7 and V is TRBV6-6; D may match TRBD1 or TRBD2 (6 bases each). The germline V gene encodes CDR1 MNHNY and CDR2 SVGAGI (reference sequence). This CDR3 has 15 amino acids. Trimming cost V 5 bases and J 1 base, with 15 bases left between them. The DNA of the CDR3 is TGTGCCAGCAGTCTCGGAGGGGGGCTTTCCTACGAGCAGTACTTC. Protein sequence: CASSLGGGLSYEQYF.

In DNA form, the CDR3 reads TGCAGTGCTAGCGAGAGGGATTTCACAGATACGCAGTATTTT. This sequence encodes CSASERDFTDTQYF. V usage is TRBV20-1 and J usage is TRBJ2-3; perhaps TRBD2 as D (5 bases). The CDR3 runs 14 residues. V was trimmed by 3 bases and J by 2 bases, leaving 12 bases between them. The germline gives CDR1 DFQATT, CDR2 SNEGSKA (reference sequence).

V gene TRBV20-1 combines with J gene TRBJ2-3; TRBD2 aligns across 8 bases. Germline CDR1 is DFQATT and CDR2 is SNEGSKA (reference sequence). The CDR3 is made up of 17 amino acids. The V and J ends lost 0 bases and 3 bases, in that order; junction bases with no gene match: 11. The CDR3 nucleotides are TGCAGTGCTAGAGATAGGCTAACGGGGGGGGCGACAGATACGCAGTATTTT. Translated: CSARDRLTGGATDTQYF.

The chain combines TRBV3-1 with TRBJ1-2; no reliable D call. The germline gives CDR1 LGHDT, CDR2 YNNKEL (reference sequence). The V gene lost 4 bases and the J gene lost 8 bases, with 17 bases spanning the gap. The length of the CDR3 is 14 residues. The DNA for the CDR3 is TGTGCCAGCAGCCTGCCCAGACATAGGGCGGGCTACACCTTC. This codes for CASSLPRHRAGYTF.

This chain links TRBV6-1 with TRBJ2-7, with D uncertain. V lost 8 bases to trimming and J lost 4 bases, with 18 bases between them. The germline V gene has CDR1 MNHNS and CDR2 SASEGT. This CDR3 is 14 amino acids long. In nucleotides, the CDR3 is TGTGCCAGCGGCGAGGTTAGGGTTCGGTACGAGCAGTACTTC. Protein: CASGEVRVRYEQYF.

As concerns this clonotype: The CDR3 does not close with the conserved phenylalanine or tryptophan, likely indicating a read error. This chain joins TRBV7-9 and TRBJ1-5; D remains ambiguous. Germline V lookup: CDR1 SEHNR, CDR2 FQNEAQ (reference sequence). Deletions cut 1 base from V and 5 bases from J, with 6 bases between. This CDR3 region has 13 residues. In DNA, the CDR3 is TGTGCCAGCAGCTTAGGGACTCATCAGCCCCAGCATTAT. Translated: CASSLGTHQPQHY.

This clonotype rates as medium-sized. The genes are TRBV7-9 and TRBJ2-1; 14 nucleotides line up with TRBD2. V lost 4 bases, J lost 5 bases, and 13 bases stayed unmatched. The CDR3 sequence is 19 residues long. Germline V gives CDR1 SEHNR, CDR2 FQNEAQ (reference sequence). The CDR3 protein is CASSYPSGTSGGDDNEQFF. The DNA for the CDR3 is TGTGCCAGCAGCTACCCCTCCGGGACTAGCGGGGGAGATGACAATGAGCAGTTCTTC.

This clonotype is termed medium-sized. The chain joins TRBV20-1 to TRBJ2-1; D is unclear. Germline V CDR1 and CDR2: DFQATT, SNEGSKA (reference sequence). Trimming cost V 3 bases and J 6 bases, with 6 bases left between them. CDR3 length: 11 residues. CDR3 sequence: CSASAVNEQFF. CDR3 nucleotide sequence: TGCAGTGCTAGCGCGGTCAATGAGCAGTTCTTC.